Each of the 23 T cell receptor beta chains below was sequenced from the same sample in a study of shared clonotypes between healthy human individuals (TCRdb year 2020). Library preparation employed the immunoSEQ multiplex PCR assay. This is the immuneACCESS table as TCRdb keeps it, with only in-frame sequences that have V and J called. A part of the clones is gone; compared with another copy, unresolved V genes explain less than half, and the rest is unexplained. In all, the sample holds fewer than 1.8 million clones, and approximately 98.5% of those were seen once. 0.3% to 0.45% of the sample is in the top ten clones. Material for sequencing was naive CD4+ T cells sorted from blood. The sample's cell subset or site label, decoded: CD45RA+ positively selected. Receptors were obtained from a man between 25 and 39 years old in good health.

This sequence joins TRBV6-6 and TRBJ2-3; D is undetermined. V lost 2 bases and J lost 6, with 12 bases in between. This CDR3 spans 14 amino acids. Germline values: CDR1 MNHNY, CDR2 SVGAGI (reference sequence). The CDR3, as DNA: TGTGCCAGCAGTTACAGGTCCGGTCTCGATACGCAGTATTTT. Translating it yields CASSYRSGLDTQYF.

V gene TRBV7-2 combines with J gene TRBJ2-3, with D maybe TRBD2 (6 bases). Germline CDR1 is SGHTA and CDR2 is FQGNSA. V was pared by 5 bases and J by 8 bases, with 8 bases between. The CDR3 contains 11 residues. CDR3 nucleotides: TGTGCCAGCAGCGCCGGGGGTACGCAGTATTTT. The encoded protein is CASSAGGTQYF. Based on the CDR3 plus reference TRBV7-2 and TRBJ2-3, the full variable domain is GAGVSQSPSNKVTEKGKDVELRCDPISGHTALYWYRQSLGQGLEFLIYFQGNSAPDKSGLPSDRFSAERTGGSVSTLTIQRTQQEDSAVYLCASSAGGTQYFGPGTRLTVL.

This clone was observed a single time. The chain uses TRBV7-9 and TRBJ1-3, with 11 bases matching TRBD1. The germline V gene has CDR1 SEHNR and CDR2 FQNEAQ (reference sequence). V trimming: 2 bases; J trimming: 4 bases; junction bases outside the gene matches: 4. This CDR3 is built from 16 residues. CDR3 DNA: TGTGCCAGCAGCTTAAGGACAGGGGGCCCAGGAAACACCATATATTTT. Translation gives CASSLRTGGPGNTIYF.

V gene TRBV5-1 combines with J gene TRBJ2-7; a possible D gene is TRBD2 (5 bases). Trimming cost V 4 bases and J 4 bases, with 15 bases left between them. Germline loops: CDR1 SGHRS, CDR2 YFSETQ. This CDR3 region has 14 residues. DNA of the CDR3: TGCGCCAGCAGCCCCCACGGGGTAGCTTACGAGCAGTACTTC. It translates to CASSPHGVAYEQYF.

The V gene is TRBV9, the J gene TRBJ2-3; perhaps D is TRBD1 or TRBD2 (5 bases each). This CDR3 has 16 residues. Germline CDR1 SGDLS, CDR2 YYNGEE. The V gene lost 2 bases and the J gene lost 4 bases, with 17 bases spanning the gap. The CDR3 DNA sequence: TGTGCCAGCAGCGTGCAAACTGGGACCTCCCCAGATACGCAGTATTTT. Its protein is CASSVQTGTSPDTQYF.

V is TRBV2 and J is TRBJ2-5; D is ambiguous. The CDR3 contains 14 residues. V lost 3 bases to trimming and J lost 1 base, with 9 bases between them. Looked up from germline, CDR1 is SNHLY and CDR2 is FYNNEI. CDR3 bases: TGTGCCAGCAGTGATGGGGTTTTCCAAGAGACCCAGTACTTC. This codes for CASSDGVFQETQYF.

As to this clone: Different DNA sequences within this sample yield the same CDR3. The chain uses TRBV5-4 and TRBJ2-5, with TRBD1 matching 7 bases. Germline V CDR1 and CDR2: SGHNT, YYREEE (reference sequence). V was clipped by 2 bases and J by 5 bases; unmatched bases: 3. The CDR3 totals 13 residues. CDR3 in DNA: TGTGCCAGCAGCTTAGACAGGGTCGAGACCCAGTACTTC. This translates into CASSLDRVETQYF. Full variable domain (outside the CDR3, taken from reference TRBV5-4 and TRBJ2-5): ETGVTQSPTHLIKTRGQQVTLRCSSQSGHNTVSWYQQALGQGPQFIFQYYREEENGRGNFPPRFSGLQFPNYSSELNVNALELDDSALYLCASSLDRVETQYFGPGTRLLVL.

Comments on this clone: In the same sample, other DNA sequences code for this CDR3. CDR3 protein: CASSSTSGSYEQYF. In DNA form, the CDR3 reads TGTGCCAGCTCATCGACTAGCGGGAGCTACGAGCAGTACTTC. The J gene is TRBJ2-7, the V gene TRBV18, with TRBD2 identical over 12 bases. The junction had 2 bases not matched to a gene; V was cut back by 5 bases and J by 3 bases. Germline V CDR1 and CDR2: KGHSH, LQKENI. The CDR3 has 14 amino acids. The full variable domain, with the rest looked up from reference TRBV18 and TRBJ2-7, is NAGVMQNPRHLVRRRGQEARLRCSPMKGHSHVYWYRQLPEEGLKFMVYLQKENIIDESGMPKERFSAEFPKEGPSILRIQQVVRGDSAAYFCASSSTSGSYEQYFGPGTRLTVT.

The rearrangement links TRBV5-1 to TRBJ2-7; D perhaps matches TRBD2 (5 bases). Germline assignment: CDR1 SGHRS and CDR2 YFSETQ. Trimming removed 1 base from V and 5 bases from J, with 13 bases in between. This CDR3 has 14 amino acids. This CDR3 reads CASSLSGPGDEQYF. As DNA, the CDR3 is TGCGCCAGCAGCTTGAGCGGCCCCGGAGACGAGCAGTACTTC.

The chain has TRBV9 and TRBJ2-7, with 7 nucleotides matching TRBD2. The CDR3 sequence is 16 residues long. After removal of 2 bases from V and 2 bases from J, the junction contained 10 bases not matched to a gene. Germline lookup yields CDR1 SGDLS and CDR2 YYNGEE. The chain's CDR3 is CASSVNLAGAPYEQYF. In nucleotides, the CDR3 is TGTGCCAGCAGCGTCAACCTTGCGGGAGCCCCCTACGAGCAGTACTTC. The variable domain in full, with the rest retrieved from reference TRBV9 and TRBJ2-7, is DSGVTQTPKHLITATGQRVTLRCSPRSGDLSVYWYQQSLDQGLQFLIQYYNGEERAKGNILERFSAQQFPDLHSELNLSSLELGDSALYFCASSVNLAGAPYEQYFGPGTRLTVT.

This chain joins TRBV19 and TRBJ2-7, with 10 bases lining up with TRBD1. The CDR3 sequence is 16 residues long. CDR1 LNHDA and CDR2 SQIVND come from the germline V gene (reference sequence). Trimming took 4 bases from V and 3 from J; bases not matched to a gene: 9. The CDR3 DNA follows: TGTGCCAGTAGTACCGGACAGGGGGTGCTGATCTACGAGCAGTACTTC. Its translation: CASSTGQGVLIYEQYF.

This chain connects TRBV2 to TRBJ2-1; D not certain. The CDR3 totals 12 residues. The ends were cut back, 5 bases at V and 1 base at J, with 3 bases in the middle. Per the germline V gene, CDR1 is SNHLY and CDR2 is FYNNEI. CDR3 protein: CASSPSYNEQFF. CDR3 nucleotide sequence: TGTGCCAGCAGTCCTTCCTACAATGAGCAGTTCTTC.

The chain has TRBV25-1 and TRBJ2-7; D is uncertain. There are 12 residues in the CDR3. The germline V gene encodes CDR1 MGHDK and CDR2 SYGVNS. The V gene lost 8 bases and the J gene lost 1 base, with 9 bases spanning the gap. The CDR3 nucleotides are TGTGCCAGCGGGATTCAATCCTACGAGCAGTACTTC. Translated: CASGIQSYEQYF.

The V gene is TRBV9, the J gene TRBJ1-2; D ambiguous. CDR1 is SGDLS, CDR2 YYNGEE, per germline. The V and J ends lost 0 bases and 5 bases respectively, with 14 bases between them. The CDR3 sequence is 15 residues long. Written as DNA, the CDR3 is TGTGCCAGCAGCGTAGAGGTGGGAGAATCATATGGCTACACCTTC. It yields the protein CASSVEVGESYGYTF.

CDR3 protein: CASSEGQGRGETQYF. CDR3 bases: TGTGCCAGCAGTGAAGGACAGGGAAGGGGAGAGACCCAGTACTTC. The rearrangement joins TRBV25-1 to TRBJ2-5; 8 nucleotides align to TRBD1. The length of the CDR3 is 15 residues. With 2 bases clipped from V and 4 bases from J, the junction kept 6 bases outside the gene matches. Germline CDR1 and CDR2: MGHDK and SYGVNS.

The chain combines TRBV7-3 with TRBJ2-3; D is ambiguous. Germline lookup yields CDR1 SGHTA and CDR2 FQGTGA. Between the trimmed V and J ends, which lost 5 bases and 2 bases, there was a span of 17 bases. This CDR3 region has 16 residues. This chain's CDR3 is CASSPGPSGDTDTQYF. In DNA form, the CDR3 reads TGTGCCAGCAGCCCCGGCCCTTCAGGTGACACAGATACGCAGTATTTT.

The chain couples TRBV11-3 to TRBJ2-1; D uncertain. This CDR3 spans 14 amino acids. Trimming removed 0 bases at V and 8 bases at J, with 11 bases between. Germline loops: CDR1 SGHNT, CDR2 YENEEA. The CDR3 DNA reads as TGTGCCAGCAGCTTAGATCCAGCCGAACATGAGCAGTTCTTC. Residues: CASSLDPAEHEQFF.

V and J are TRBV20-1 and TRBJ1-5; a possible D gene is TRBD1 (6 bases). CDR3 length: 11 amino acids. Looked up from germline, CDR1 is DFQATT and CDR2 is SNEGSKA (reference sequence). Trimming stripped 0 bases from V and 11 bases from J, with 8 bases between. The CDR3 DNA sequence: TGCAGTGCTAGAGATGGACAGTCCCAGCATTTT. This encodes CSARDGQSQHF.

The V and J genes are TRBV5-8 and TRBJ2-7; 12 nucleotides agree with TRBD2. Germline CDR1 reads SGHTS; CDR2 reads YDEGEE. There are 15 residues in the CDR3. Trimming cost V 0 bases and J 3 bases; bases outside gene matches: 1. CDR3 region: CASSLGTSGIYEQYF. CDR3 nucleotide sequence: TGTGCCAGCAGCTTGGGGACTAGCGGGATCTACGAGCAGTACTTC.

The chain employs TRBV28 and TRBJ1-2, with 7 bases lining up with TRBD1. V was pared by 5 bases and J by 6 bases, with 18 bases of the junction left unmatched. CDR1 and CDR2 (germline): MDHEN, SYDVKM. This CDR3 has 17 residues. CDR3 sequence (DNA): TGTGCCAGCAGTCCGTGGACAGGAATGGTTACAGAGAATGGCTACACCTTC. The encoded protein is CASSPWTGMVTENGYTF.

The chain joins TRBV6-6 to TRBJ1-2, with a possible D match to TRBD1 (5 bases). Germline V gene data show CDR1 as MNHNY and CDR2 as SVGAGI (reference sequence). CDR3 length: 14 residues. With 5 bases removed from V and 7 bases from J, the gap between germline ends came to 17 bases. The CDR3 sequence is CASSRDGGVSGYTF. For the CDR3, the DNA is TGTGCCAGCAGTCGGGACGGCGGAGTGAGTGGCTACACCTTC.

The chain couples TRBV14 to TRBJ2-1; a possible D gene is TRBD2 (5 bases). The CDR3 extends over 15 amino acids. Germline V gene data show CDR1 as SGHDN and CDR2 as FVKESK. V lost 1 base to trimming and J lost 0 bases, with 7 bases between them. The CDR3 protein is CASSQVSGSYNEQFF. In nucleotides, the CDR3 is TGTGCCAGCAGCCAAGTGAGCGGCTCCTACAATGAGCAGTTCTTC.

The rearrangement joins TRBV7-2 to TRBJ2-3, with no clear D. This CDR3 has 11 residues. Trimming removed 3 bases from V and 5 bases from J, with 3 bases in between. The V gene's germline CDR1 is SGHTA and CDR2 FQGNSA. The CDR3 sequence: CASSFQDTQYF. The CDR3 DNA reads TGTGCCAGCAGCTTCCAAGATACGCAGTATTTT.